What follows are 9 T cell receptor beta chains derived from one specimen sequenced in a study of T cells after yellow fever vaccination. From the 5' RACE reads, TCRdb called clonotypes with MiXCR, one entry per CDR3 protein. This table holds about 340,000 distinct CDR3 sequences, approximately 12% found once. The input for sequencing was CD4+ T cells sorted from PBMCs, taken 15 days after the yellow fever booster vaccination. The receptors derive from a man younger than 30 who received the YFV17D yellow fever vaccine.

V gene TRBV4-1 combines with J gene TRBJ2-1; the D is unclear. The V gene lost 0 bases and the J gene lost 7 bases, with 10 bases spanning the gap. The CDR3 covers 14 residues. Germline V gene lookup returns CDR1 MGHRA and CDR2 YSYEKL. CDR3 sequence: CASSQDNKRNEQFF. CDR3 nucleotides: TGCGCCAGCAGCCAAGATAATAAGAGGAATGAGCAGTTCTTC.

V gene TRBV19 combines with J gene TRBJ2-2; D is possibly TRBD1 or TRBD2 (5 bases each). Trimming stripped 6 bases from V and 4 bases from J, with 9 bases between. The CDR3 extends over 13 amino acids. CDR1 is LNHDA, CDR2 SQIVND, per germline (reference sequence). CDR3 DNA: TGTGCCAGTAGAGCAGGGAGCACCGGGGAGCTGTTTTTT. It translates to CASRAGSTGELFF.

This clonotype appeared a few times. This rearrangement joins TRBV20-1 to TRBJ2-7; perhaps TRBD2 as D (5 bases). Germline CDR1 reads DFQATT; CDR2 reads SNEGSKA (reference sequence). This CDR3 is 18 amino acids long. Trimming cost V 1 base and J 3 bases, with 25 bases left between them. CDR3 sequence: CSARAGKSALRVHYEQYF. The CDR3 DNA sequence: TGCAGTGCTAGAGCGGGGAAGTCTGCCTTAAGAGTCCACTACGAGCAGTACTTC.

This rearrangement joins TRBV3-1 to TRBJ1-5; D perhaps matches TRBD1 (5 bases). The V gene's germline CDR1 is LGHDT and CDR2 YNNKEL (reference sequence). CDR3 size: 14 residues. Trimming shortened V by 0 bases and J by 5 bases, and 8 bases separated the two germline ends. CDR3 sequence (DNA): TGTGCCAGCAGCCAAGAGCGAGGGGATCAGCCCCAGCATTTT. It translates to CASSQERGDQPQHF.

This clonotype was found many times. In nucleotides, the CDR3 is TGCAGTGCCAGGCGGGGGAGCAATCAGCCCCAGCATTTT. The encoded protein is CSARRGSNQPQHF. J is TRBJ1-5 and V is TRBV20-1, with a weak D call TRBD1 (5 bases). Per the germline V gene, CDR1 is DFQATT and CDR2 is SNEGSKA (reference sequence). The V end lost 6 bases, the J end lost 1 base, and 10 bases lay between the germline ends. CDR3 length: 13 amino acids.

V usage is TRBV20-1 and J usage is TRBJ1-2; 8 positions match TRBD1. The CDR3 runs 14 residues. The trim removed 5 bases at V and 5 bases at J, leaving 10 bases unmatched. CDR1 and CDR2 (germline): DFQATT, SNEGSKA (reference sequence). The CDR3 loop reads CSAPGGQGGYGYTF. The CDR3 DNA sequence: TGCAGTGCTCCGGGCGGACAGGGAGGATATGGCTACACCTTC.

This clonotype has a handful of counts. This rearrangement joins TRBV7-2 to TRBJ2-3; D remains unclear. V lost 5 bases and J lost 1, with 10 bases in between. This CDR3 has 14 residues. CDR1 and CDR2 (germline): SGHTA, FQGNSA. The CDR3 DNA reads TGTGCCAGCAGCGATAGACGCGGCACAGATACGCAGTATTTT. It yields the protein CASSDRRGTDTQYF.

This clonotype was found many times. This chain connects TRBV28 to TRBJ1-1; D gene unclear. Germline assignment: CDR1 MDHEN and CDR2 SYDVKM. The CDR3 totals 14 residues. Trimming left V 2 bases short and J 0 bases short, with 7 bases between. Written as DNA, the CDR3 is TGTGCCAGCAGTTTAGGTGGGATGAACACTGAAGCTTTCTTT. Translation gives CASSLGGMNTEAFF. The whole variable domain, remainder taken from reference TRBV28 and TRBJ1-1, is DVKVTQSSRYLVKRTGEKVFLECVQDMDHENMFWYRQDPGLGLRLIYFSYDVKMKEKGDIPEGYSVSREKKERFSLILESASTNQTSMYLCASSLGGMNTEAFFGQGTRLTVV.

The genes are TRBV12-3 or TRBV12-4 and TRBJ1-1; no reliable D call. The CDR3 sequence is 12 residues long. V gave up 6 bases and J gave up 8 bases, with 13 bases separating them. This chain's CDR3 is CASSPTPKEAFF. In DNA, the CDR3 is TGTGCCAGCAGCCCTACCCCCAAGGAAGCTTTCTTT.